A selection of T cell receptor beta chains follows, all from one sample in a study of T-cell reconstitution after alpha-beta-depleted transplantation in children. TCRdb passed the PCR reads through MiXCR, listing each CDR3 protein once. The repertoire has more than 400,000 distinct CDR3 sequences, roughly 11% of them found once; the top ten carry 12% to 15%. This sample comprised PBMCs, mostly from graft donor cells, obtained 180 days after TCRalphabeta/CD19-depleted stem cell transplant. The receptors were gathered from a female patient between 2 and 15 years old who had a stem cell transplant for aplastic anemia, so the T cells may come from the graft donor. The CDR3 runs from the conserved cysteine through the conserved F or W. Fields, in order: CDR3 DNA, CDR3 protein, clone size, J gene, D gene, V gene. D genes are given only for firm matches. Clone sizes are given selectively: once, few, many, or a class where the clone is expanded.

CDR3nt: TGCAGTGTAGATAGGGGGGGATGGAATGGACAGCCCCAGCATTTT
CDR3aa: CSVDRGGWNGQPQHF
abundance: few
j_gene: TRBJ1-5
d_gene: NA
v_gene: TRBV20-1

CDR3nt: TGCGCCAGCAGCGCCGCGCGCTACTCCTACAATGAGCAGTTCTTC
CDR3aa: CASSAARYSYNEQFF
abundance: NA
j_gene: TRBJ2-1
d_gene: NA
v_gene: TRBV10-2

CDR3nt: TGTGCCAGCAGCTTAGCGCGGGGGGCTGGCGGAAACACCATATATTTT
CDR3aa: CASSLARGAGGNTIYF
abundance: NA
j_gene: TRBJ1-3
d_gene: NA
v_gene: TRBV7-2

CDR3nt: TGTGCCAGCAGCCAAACAGGGACAGATACGCAGTATTTT
CDR3aa: CASSQTGTDTQYF
abundance: NA
j_gene: TRBJ2-3
d_gene: NA
v_gene: TRBV7-2

CDR3nt: TGTGCCAGCAGCCCCCGCGTACTAGATCTAGGTACGGATGAGCAGTTCTTC
CDR3aa: CASSPRVLDLGTDEQFF
abundance: many
j_gene: TRBJ2-1
d_gene: NA
v_gene: TRBV7-9

CDR3nt: TGCAGTGCTAGGATGGAGGGGTGGAAACTGTTTTTT
CDR3aa: CSARMEGWKLFF
abundance: many
j_gene: TRBJ1-4
d_gene: NA
v_gene: TRBV20-1

CDR3nt: TGTGCCAGCAGTTACTCGAGCTGGGGGCCGTTAAGGACCGGGGAGCTGTTTTTT
CDR3aa: CASSYSSWGPLRTGELFF
abundance: NA
j_gene: TRBJ2-2
d_gene: NA
v_gene: TRBV6-5

CDR3nt: TGTGCCACCAGTGCTAGGACCGCTGGGCCCGGGGAGCTGTTTTTT
CDR3aa: CATSARTAGPGELFF
abundance: many
j_gene: TRBJ2-2
d_gene: NA
v_gene: TRBV24-1

CDR3nt: TGCGCCAGCAGCCAGAACACAGGGGTAGGACCCCTCCACTTT
CDR3aa: CASSQNTGVGPLHF
abundance: NA
j_gene: TRBJ1-6
d_gene: TRBD1
v_gene: TRBV5-1

CDR3nt: TGTGCCAGCGTCCAGGAGCAAACCTACAATGAGCAGTTCTTC
CDR3aa: CASVQEQTYNEQFF
abundance: few
j_gene: TRBJ2-1
d_gene: NA
v_gene: TRBV11-3

CDR3nt: TGCAGCGCACAAGAGTCGGGAAACATTCAGTACTTC
CDR3aa: CSAQESGNIQYF
abundance: many
j_gene: TRBJ2-4
d_gene: NA
v_gene: TRBV29-1

CDR3nt: TGTGCCAGCAGCTTGGGAGTCGGGAGGACCTCCTACAATGAGCAGTTCTTC
CDR3aa: CASSLGVGRTSYNEQFF
abundance: NA
j_gene: TRBJ2-1
d_gene: TRBD2
v_gene: TRBV5-5

CDR3nt: TGTGCCAGCAGCCCCCGGGGCGGGGGAACAGATACGCAGTATTTT
CDR3aa: CASSPRGGGTDTQYF
abundance: NA
j_gene: TRBJ2-3
d_gene: TRBD2
v_gene: TRBV2

CDR3nt: TGTGCCAGCAGCCAAGATTGGCGTGGCAGTGAGCAGTTCTTC
CDR3aa: CASSQDWRGSEQFF
abundance: NA
j_gene: TRBJ2-1
d_gene: NA
v_gene: TRBV14

CDR3nt: TGTGCCAGCAGCTTGGCTCTGGGGATTGGGAGTAGGTTT
CDR3aa: CASSLALGIGSRF
abundance: few
j_gene: TRBJ2-3
d_gene: NA
v_gene: TRBV5-6

CDR3nt: TGCGCCAGCAGCCTCCCGGACAACACAGATACGCAGTATTTT
CDR3aa: CASSLPDNTDTQYF
abundance: NA
j_gene: TRBJ2-3
d_gene: NA
v_gene: TRBV5-1

CDR3nt: TGTGCCAGCAGCAAATATTCAAGGCGGGACTCCTACAATGAGCAGTTCTTC
CDR3aa: CASSKYSRRDSYNEQFF
abundance: NA
j_gene: TRBJ2-1
d_gene: NA
v_gene: TRBV14

CDR3nt: TGCAGTGCTAGAGGGGGAAGCTACAATGAGCAGTTCTTC
CDR3aa: CSARGGSYNEQFF
abundance: NA
j_gene: TRBJ2-1
d_gene: NA
v_gene: TRBV20-1

CDR3nt: TGTGCCAGCAGCTTAGCCTCCGGGACAGGCTCCTACGAGCAGTACTTC
CDR3aa: CASSLASGTGSYEQYF
abundance: NA
j_gene: TRBJ2-7
d_gene: TRBD1
v_gene: TRBV7-2

CDR3nt: TGTGCCATCAGTGAGTTGACTGCAGCTGGAAACACCATATATTTT
CDR3aa: CAISELTAAGNTIYF
abundance: few
j_gene: TRBJ1-3
d_gene: NA
v_gene: TRBV10-3

CDR3nt: TGTGCCAGCAGTTACAGTGGGGCCAACGTCCTGACTTTC
CDR3aa: CASSYSGANVLTF
abundance: many
j_gene: TRBJ2-6
d_gene: NA
v_gene: TRBV6-2/TRBV6-3

CDR3nt: TGTGCCAGCAGCCCTCCGACAGGGAAGCCCTACGAGCAGTACTTC
CDR3aa: CASSPPTGKPYEQYF
abundance: NA
j_gene: TRBJ2-7
d_gene: TRBD1
v_gene: TRBV7-9

CDR3nt: TGTGCCAGCAGCCAGGGACTAGCGGTCACCGGGGAGCTGTTTTTT
CDR3aa: CASSQGLAVTGELFF
abundance: NA
j_gene: TRBJ2-2
d_gene: TRBD2
v_gene: TRBV14

CDR3nt: TGTGCCAGCAGCAGTCCCGGGACATCTTCTGGCTACACCTTC
CDR3aa: CASSSPGTSSGYTF
abundance: NA
j_gene: TRBJ1-2
d_gene: NA
v_gene: TRBV6-1

CDR3nt: TGTGCCAGCAGCCAGACCGGGACCAACACAGATACGCAGTATTTT
CDR3aa: CASSQTGTNTDTQYF
abundance: NA
j_gene: TRBJ2-3
d_gene: NA
v_gene: TRBV7-2

CDR3nt: TGTGCCACCAGCAGAGAGAGGGAACAGGGAGGCACAGATACGCAGTATTTT
CDR3aa: CATSREREQGGTDTQYF
abundance: NA
j_gene: TRBJ2-3
d_gene: NA
v_gene: TRBV15

CDR3nt: TGTGCCAGCAGTTACTCGGAGCCTATACCGGGCCGACTGGCGCCCGGCTCCTACAATGAGCAGTTCTTC
CDR3aa: CASSYSEPIPGRLAPGSYNEQFF
abundance: few
j_gene: TRBJ2-1
d_gene: NA
v_gene: TRBV6-2/TRBV6-3

CDR3nt: TGCGCCAGCACCAAGGGACCGCTAATGAACACTGAAGCTTTCTTT
CDR3aa: CASTKGPLMNTEAFF
abundance: many
j_gene: TRBJ1-1
d_gene: NA
v_gene: TRBV5-1

CDR3nt: TGTGCCAGCAGAAATTCGGGGTATCGTAATTCACCCCTCCACTTT
CDR3aa: CASRNSGYRNSPLHF
abundance: NA
j_gene: TRBJ1-6
d_gene: NA
v_gene: TRBV28

CDR3nt: TGCAGCGTTGAAGCCCCCGCCGGGACTAGCAGAAAACAAGAGACCCAGTACTTC
CDR3aa: CSVEAPAGTSRKQETQYF
abundance: NA
j_gene: TRBJ2-5
d_gene: TRBD2
v_gene: TRBV29-1

CDR3nt: TGTGCCAGCAGGCTTCTATGGAGTGGCTACAATGAGCAGTTCTTC
CDR3aa: CASRLLWSGYNEQFF
abundance: once
j_gene: TRBJ2-1
d_gene: NA
v_gene: TRBV12-3/TRBV12-4

CDR3nt: TGTGCCAGCAGCCAACCCCACAACGGAGCCCAGTACTTC
CDR3aa: CASSQPHNGAQYF
abundance: many
j_gene: TRBJ2-5
d_gene: NA
v_gene: TRBV14

CDR3nt: TGTGCCAGCAGTTTCGGAGGGCCTAAGGGCAATGAGCAGTTCTTC
CDR3aa: CASSFGGPKGNEQFF
abundance: many
j_gene: TRBJ2-1
d_gene: NA
v_gene: TRBV27

CDR3nt: TGCAGTGCTATCCCAGCAGGGCAGGCTTTCTTT
CDR3aa: CSAIPAGQAFF
abundance: NA
j_gene: TRBJ1-1
d_gene: NA
v_gene: TRBV20-1

CDR3nt: TGTGCCAGCAGCGGGGTGCGGCGGGAGCAGTTCTTC
CDR3aa: CASSGVRREQFF
abundance: NA
j_gene: TRBJ2-1
d_gene: NA
v_gene: TRBV7-2

CDR3nt: TGCAGTGCTAGTCGGGTCACTAGCACAGATACGCAGTATTTT
CDR3aa: CSASRVTSTDTQYF
abundance: NA
j_gene: TRBJ2-3
d_gene: NA
v_gene: TRBV20-1

CDR3nt: TGTGCCAGCAGCTTATCCCTAGGACAGGGGTCTAGCAATCAGCCCCAGCATTTT
CDR3aa: CASSLSLGQGSSNQPQHF
abundance: NA
j_gene: TRBJ1-5
d_gene: TRBD1
v_gene: TRBV7-6

CDR3nt: TGTGCCAGCAGTTCAAATAGCGGGGGGCCGTCTGATACGCAGTATTTT
CDR3aa: CASSSNSGGPSDTQYF
abundance: few
j_gene: TRBJ2-3
d_gene: TRBD2
v_gene: TRBV7-9

CDR3nt: TGTGCCAGCAGCCGCCGGGACAGGGGATCTGGTCAGCCCCAGCATTTT
CDR3aa: CASSRRDRGSGQPQHF
abundance: NA
j_gene: TRBJ1-5
d_gene: TRBD1
v_gene: TRBV7-2

CDR3nt: TGCAGCGTTGAAACGCCATTGGGTAACACCATATATTTT
CDR3aa: CSVETPLGNTIYF
abundance: NA
j_gene: TRBJ1-3
d_gene: NA
v_gene: TRBV29-1

CDR3nt: TGTGCCAGCAGCTTAGGATGGAGCAATCAGCCCCAGCATTTT
CDR3aa: CASSLGWSNQPQHF
abundance: NA
j_gene: TRBJ1-5
d_gene: NA
v_gene: TRBV7-8

CDR3nt: TGTGCCAGCAGCTTACACCACAGGGGGCCCATGGGGGAGACCCAGTACTTC
CDR3aa: CASSLHHRGPMGETQYF
abundance: few
j_gene: TRBJ2-5
d_gene: TRBD1
v_gene: TRBV7-7

CDR3nt: TGTGCCAGTAAAAGGGGCTCTCATATCTACGAGCAGTACTTC
CDR3aa: CASKRGSHIYEQYF
abundance: NA
j_gene: TRBJ2-7
d_gene: NA
v_gene: TRBV6-1

CDR3nt: TGTGCCAGCAGCTTGGGGACTAGCGGGAGCGATACGCAGTATTTT
CDR3aa: CASSLGTSGSDTQYF
abundance: NA
j_gene: TRBJ2-3
d_gene: TRBD2
v_gene: TRBV7-7

CDR3nt: TGCAGTGCTAGAAGCGAGCAGTACTTC
CDR3aa: CSARSEQYF
abundance: few
j_gene: TRBJ2-7
d_gene: NA
v_gene: TRBV20-1

CDR3nt: TGCAGCACCTGGACTAGCGGGAACAATGAGCAGTTCTTC
CDR3aa: CSTWTSGNNEQFF
abundance: NA
j_gene: TRBJ2-1
d_gene: TRBD2
v_gene: TRBV29-1

CDR3nt: TGTGCCAGCAGTTACTCGAGACAGGGGTTCCATGAGCAGTTCTTC
CDR3aa: CASSYSRQGFHEQFF
abundance: few
j_gene: TRBJ2-1
d_gene: TRBD1
v_gene: TRBV6-5

CDR3nt: TGCGCCAGCAGACAAGATAGCACAGATACGCAGTATTTT
CDR3aa: CASRQDSTDTQYF
abundance: NA
j_gene: TRBJ2-3
d_gene: NA
v_gene: TRBV5-1

CDR3nt: TGCGCCAGCAACCGGGACTCGTACAATGAGCAGTTCTTC
CDR3aa: CASNRDSYNEQFF
abundance: many
j_gene: TRBJ2-1
d_gene: NA
v_gene: TRBV5-1